A selection of T cell receptor beta chains follows, all from one sample in a study of CD8 T cells in Susac syndrome. TCRdb re-called the immunoSEQ multiplex PCR reads through MiXCR, storing one row per CDR3 protein. The repertoire holds 160,000 or so distinct CDR3 sequences, with approximately 94% as singletons. Sequences were obtained from CD4+ T cells from PBMCs. These receptors came from a human donor with multiple sclerosis. The CDR3 runs from the conserved cysteine through the conserved F or W. D genes are given only for firm matches. The size of a clone is reported for some rows only, either as once, few or many, or as a class for expanded clones.

J: TRBJ2-2
D: NA
size: NA
V: TRBV20-1
CDR3: CSAITGLGELFF
DNA: TGCAGTGCTATAACAGGGTTGGGGGAGCTGTTTTTT

J: TRBJ2-7
D: NA
size: NA
V: TRBV6-5
CDR3: CASSLISGAYEQYF
DNA: TGTGCCAGCAGTCTCATTTCCGGGGCCTACGAGCAGTACTTC

J: TRBJ1-1
D: NA
size: NA
V: TRBV29-1
CDR3: CSGDRNTEAFF
DNA: TGCAGCGGCGACAGGAACACTGAAGCTTTCTTT

J: TRBJ2-6
D: NA
size: NA
V: TRBV27
CDR3: CASSSARALGPLGANVLTF
DNA: TGTGCCAGCAGTTCAGCGAGGGCTCTGGGTCCTCTTGGGGCCAACGTCCTGACTTTC

J: TRBJ1-2
D: NA
size: NA
V: TRBV30
CDR3: CAGYHLGLYGYTF
DNA: TGTGCCGGGTACCACTTGGGGCTCTATGGCTACACCTTC

J: TRBJ2-7
D: NA
size: NA
V: TRBV14
CDR3: CASSPVGTLHSYEQYF
DNA: TGTGCCAGCAGCCCAGTTGGGACACTCCACTCCTACGAGCAGTACTTC

J: TRBJ2-2
D: NA
size: NA
V: TRBV30
CDR3: CAWSVWGYNSRGYTGELFF
DNA: TGTGCCTGGAGTGTATGGGGCTATAACTCCCGCGGGTACACCGGGGAGCTGTTTTTT

J: TRBJ2-5
D: TRBD2
size: NA
V: TRBV29-1
CDR3: CSVGGLSGRGQETQYF
DNA: TGCAGCGTTGGGGGGTTGAGCGGGAGGGGACAAGAGACCCAGTACTTC

J: TRBJ2-2
D: NA
size: NA
V: TRBV27
CDR3: CASRRQGVGLGTGELFF
DNA: TGTGCCAGCAGGCGACAGGGAGTGGGACTTGGCACCGGGGAGCTGTTTTTT

J: TRBJ2-5
D: TRBD1
size: NA
V: TRBV7-9
CDR3: CASSPQGGEETQYF
DNA: TGTGCCAGCAGCCCACAGGGGGGAGAAGAGACCCAGTACTTC

J: TRBJ2-5
D: TRBD1
size: NA
V: TRBV5-1
CDR3: CASSLGQQETQYF
DNA: TGTGCCAGCAGTTTGGGACAGCAAGAGACCCAGTACTTC

J: TRBJ2-7
D: TRBD1
size: NA
V: TRBV2
CDR3: CASSGGQANSYEQYF
DNA: TGTGCCAGCAGTGGTGGACAGGCCAACTCCTACGAGCAGTACTTC

J: TRBJ1-4
D: NA
size: NA
V: TRBV20-1
CDR3: CSAQQGQREKLFF
DNA: TGCAGCGCACAACAGGGTCAGCGTGAAAAACTGTTTTTT

J: TRBJ2-1
D: NA
size: NA
V: TRBV20-1
CDR3: CSARDPGAKRNEQFF
DNA: TGCAGTGCTAGAGACCCAGGGGCCAAGAGGAATGAGCAGTTCTTC

J: TRBJ1-2
D: NA
size: NA
V: TRBV18
CDR3: CASSPEGGYGYTF
DNA: TGTGCCAGCTCACCCGAGGGAGGCTATGGCTACACCTTC

J: TRBJ2-2
D: TRBD2
size: NA
V: TRBV5-1
CDR3: CASSLGYLAGANTGELFF
DNA: TGCGCCAGCAGCTTGGGTTACCTAGCGGGAGCGAACACCGGGGAGCTGTTTTTT

J: TRBJ2-7
D: TRBD2
size: once
V: TRBV7-9
CDR3: CASSLRGEVGEQYF
DNA: TGTGCCAGCAGCTTACGGGGGGAGGTGGGCGAGCAGTACTTC

J: TRBJ1-5
D: NA
size: NA
V: TRBV20-1
CDR3: CSASEGPNQPQHF
DNA: TGCAGTGCTAGTGAAGGCCCCAATCAGCCCCAGCATTTT

J: TRBJ2-7
D: TRBD2
size: once
V: TRBV5-1
CDR3: CASSLTISGSNEQYF
DNA: TGCGCCAGCAGCTTGACGATTAGCGGGAGTAACGAGCAGTACTTC

J: TRBJ2-7
D: NA
size: few
V: TRBV29-1
CDR3: CSVLDSSYEQYF
DNA: TGCAGCGTCTTAGACAGTTCCTACGAGCAGTACTTC

J: TRBJ1-2
D: TRBD1
size: NA
V: TRBV6-2/TRBV6-3
CDR3: CASRADRDYGYTF
DNA: TGTGCCAGCAGAGCGGACAGGGACTATGGCTACACCTTC

J: TRBJ1-1
D: NA
size: once
V: TRBV20-1
CDR3: CSALRSGNTEAFF
DNA: TGCAGTGCCCTCCGGTCGGGAAACACTGAAGCTTTCTTT

J: TRBJ2-7
D: TRBD2
size: NA
V: TRBV24-1
CDR3: CATSSPLEGLDYEQYF
DNA: TGTGCCACCAGTAGCCCCCTCGAGGGACTAGACTACGAGCAGTACTTC

J: TRBJ1-2
D: NA
size: NA
V: TRBV3-1
CDR3: CASSLGTAEYGYTF
DNA: TGTGCCAGCAGCCTTGGGACGGCCGAATATGGCTACACCTTC

J: TRBJ2-7
D: NA
size: NA
V: TRBV20-1
CDR3: CSAEREQYF
DNA: TGCAGTGCAGAACGAGAGCAGTACTTC

J: TRBJ1-1
D: NA
size: NA
V: TRBV11-2
CDR3: CASSSYREGAEAFF
DNA: TGTGCCAGCAGCTCATACAGGGAAGGTGCTGAAGCTTTCTTT

J: TRBJ1-2
D: NA
size: NA
V: TRBV6-5
CDR3: CASSYSQDYGYTF
DNA: TGTGCCAGCAGTTACTCACAGGACTATGGCTACACCTTC

J: TRBJ2-1
D: NA
size: NA
V: TRBV11-2
CDR3: CASSSGRINEQFF
DNA: TGTGCCAGCAGCTCTGGACGGATCAATGAGCAGTTCTTC

J: TRBJ2-7
D: TRBD1
size: NA
V: TRBV7-9
CDR3: CASSFGLTGQGWDEQYF
DNA: TGTGCCAGCAGCTTTGGTTTGACGGGACAGGGGTGGGACGAGCAGTACTTC

J: TRBJ1-3
D: NA
size: once
V: TRBV15
CDR3: CATSRARASGNTIYF
DNA: TGTGCCACCAGCAGGGCGAGGGCCTCTGGAAACACCATATATTTT

J: TRBJ2-7
D: NA
size: NA
V: TRBV7-9
CDR3: CASSSSAVSYEQYF
DNA: TGTGCCAGCAGCTCCTCGGCGGTATCCTACGAGCAGTACTTC

J: TRBJ2-3
D: TRBD1
size: NA
V: TRBV29-1
CDR3: CSAQGALSTDTQYF
DNA: TGCAGCGCACAGGGGGCGTTAAGCACAGATACGCAGTATTTT

J: TRBJ2-5
D: NA
size: NA
V: TRBV20-1
CDR3: CSARRGTGMETQYF
DNA: TGCAGTGCTAGGAGGGGTACGGGGATGGAGACCCAGTACTTC

J: TRBJ1-5
D: TRBD1
size: NA
V: TRBV28
CDR3: CASSDRGPRQPQHF
DNA: TGTGCCAGCAGTGACAGGGGCCCCCGGCAGCCCCAGCATTTT

J: TRBJ2-6
D: TRBD1
size: NA
V: TRBV27
CDR3: CATGQGYSGANVLTF
DNA: TGTGCCACCGGACAGGGTTACTCTGGGGCCAACGTCCTGACTTTC

J: TRBJ2-3
D: TRBD2
size: NA
V: TRBV9
CDR3: CASIVSAGATADTQYF
DNA: TGTGCCAGCATCGTTTCAGCGGGAGCAACGGCAGATACGCAGTATTTT

J: TRBJ2-7
D: NA
size: NA
V: TRBV7-9
CDR3: CASSLGTWSAKQYF
DNA: TGTGCCAGCAGCTTGGGGACTTGGTCCGCAAAGCAGTACTTC

J: TRBJ1-5
D: TRBD1
size: NA
V: TRBV7-2
CDR3: CASSLLGTGGPQHF
DNA: TGTGCCAGCAGCTTATTGGGGACAGGGGGCCCCCAGCATTTT

J: TRBJ1-3
D: NA
size: NA
V: TRBV19
CDR3: CASIQGNFANTIYF
DNA: TGTGCCAGTATTCAGGGGAATTTCGCAAACACCATATATTTT

J: TRBJ1-1
D: NA
size: NA
V: TRBV5-1
CDR3: CASRYGGDTEAFF
DNA: TGCGCCAGCAGGTACGGGGGCGACACTGAAGCTTTCTTT

J: TRBJ2-3
D: NA
size: NA
V: TRBV29-1
CDR3: CSVESRAQRPDTQYF
DNA: TGCAGCGTTGAATCAAGAGCACAGAGGCCAGATACGCAGTATTTT

J: TRBJ2-1
D: NA
size: NA
V: TRBV14
CDR3: CASSRSADSYNEQFF
DNA: TGTGCCAGCAGCCGAAGTGCGGATTCCTACAATGAGCAGTTCTTC

J: TRBJ2-3
D: NA
size: once
V: TRBV24-1
CDR3: CATSELPEGGSTDTQYF
DNA: TGTGCCACCAGTGAGCTTCCAGAGGGAGGAAGCACAGATACGCAGTATTTT

J: TRBJ2-3
D: NA
size: NA
V: TRBV20-1
CDR3: CSAGLRGADTQYF
DNA: TGCAGTGCTGGATTAAGAGGGGCAGATACGCAGTATTTT

J: TRBJ2-2
D: NA
size: NA
V: TRBV7-9
CDR3: CASSPARLTTGELFF
DNA: TGTGCCAGCAGCCCGGCGCGTCTTACCACCGGGGAGCTGTTTTTT

J: TRBJ2-1
D: NA
size: NA
V: TRBV19
CDR3: CASSMGRNNEQFF
DNA: TGTGCCAGTAGTATGGGACGGAACAATGAGCAGTTCTTC

J: TRBJ2-1
D: TRBD2
size: NA
V: TRBV30
CDR3: CAWRISGRVYNEQFF
DNA: TGTGCCTGGAGGATTAGCGGGAGAGTCTACAATGAGCAGTTCTTC

J: TRBJ2-7
D: NA
size: NA
V: TRBV5-6
CDR3: CASSLSAEQYF
DNA: TGTGCCAGCAGCTTGTCGGCCGAGCAGTACTTC

J: TRBJ2-3
D: TRBD2
size: once
V: TRBV20-1
CDR3: CSAPAWGGTDTQYF
DNA: TGCAGTGCCCCTGCGTGGGGGGGGACAGATACGCAGTATTTT

J: TRBJ2-3
D: TRBD2
size: NA
V: TRBV20-1
CDR3: CSAGDYTDTQYF
DNA: TGCAGTGCTGGGGACTACACAGATACGCAGTATTTT

J: TRBJ2-1
D: TRBD2
size: NA
V: TRBV27
CDR3: CASSPYLAGEEFF
DNA: TGTGCCAGCAGTCCATATCTAGCGGGAGAGGAGTTCTTC

J: TRBJ1-1
D: NA
size: NA
V: TRBV5-4
CDR3: CASSLATSRMNTEAFF
DNA: TGTGCCAGCAGCTTGGCCACCAGCCGTATGAACACTGAAGCTTTCTTT

J: TRBJ1-1
D: NA
size: NA
V: TRBV20-1
CDR3: CSARTVNTEAFF
DNA: TGCAGTGCTAGGACGGTGAACACTGAAGCTTTCTTT

J: TRBJ1-4
D: NA
size: NA
V: TRBV29-1
CDR3: CSVRQGGYEKLFF
DNA: TGCAGCGTGCGACAAGGAGGCTATGAAAAACTGTTTTTT

J: TRBJ1-1
D: NA
size: NA
V: TRBV2
CDR3: CASRASEILLNTEAFF
DNA: TGTGCCAGCAGAGCCTCGGAAATCTTACTGAACACTGAAGCTTTCTTT

J: TRBJ1-1
D: NA
size: NA
V: TRBV20-1
CDR3: CSDAPRAAFF
DNA: TGCAGTGATGCCCCCAGGGCAGCTTTCTTT

J: TRBJ2-1
D: TRBD2
size: few
V: TRBV20-1
CDR3: CSAQREYNEQFF
DNA: TGCAGTGCTCAGCGGGAGTACAATGAGCAGTTCTTC

J: TRBJ2-7
D: TRBD2
size: NA
V: TRBV12-3/TRBV12-4
CDR3: CASGWTSGRGRYEQYF
DNA: TGTGCCAGCGGGTGGACTAGCGGGAGAGGTAGATACGAGCAGTACTTC

J: TRBJ1-1
D: NA
size: once
V: TRBV5-1
CDR3: CASSDKGGAQNTEAFF
DNA: TGCGCCAGCAGCGACAAAGGGGGGGCCCAGAACACTGAAGCTTTCTTT

J: TRBJ2-3
D: TRBD2
size: NA
V: TRBV20-1
CDR3: CRGAPGLQSDTQYF
DNA: TGCAGGGGCGCACCGGGACTACAATCAGATACGCAGTATTTT